This TCR beta chain was profiled in a study of beta chain features in type 1 diabetes. The germline gives CDR1 SGHDN, CDR2 FVKESK. This CDR3 is built from 15 residues. V shed 7 bases and J 3 bases; nucleotides not matched to a gene: 9. Sequencing targeted expressed TCRB transcripts, as all isolated RNA had been reverse transcribed. TCRdb keeps only in-frame clones here, not all; method: immunoSEQ multiplex PCR. The profile covers around 280,000 clones, with approximately 16% appearing a single time and roughly 0.015% taken by the ten largest. Notes on the study in general: Type 1 diabetes patients showed a moderate but significant shortening of TCRB CDR3s in all four CD4+ subsets.

This clone was recorded a few times. Antigen specificity is unknown. The sequencing input was naive CD4+ T cells from blood. The chain recombines TRBV14 with TRBJ2-1, with 7 bases identical to TRBD2. The clonotype originates from a man aged 18 to 35 with type 1 diabetes. CDR3 region: CASTLGGGRYNEQFF. CDR3 nucleotides: TGTGCCAGCACCCTAGGCGGGGGACGCTACAATGAGCAGTTCTTC.